These 6 T cell receptor beta chains came from one sample sequenced in a study of T cell changes during pregnancy in multiple sclerosis. Profiled with immunoSEQ multiplex PCR; TCRdb holds only in-frame clones, not every one. The top ten hold around 2% of the sample, which has over 70,000 clones, around 90% seen once. Here the sequenced sample was peripheral blood, taken in the first trimester of pregnancy. These receptors originate from a female donor in good health, enrolled as a control in a pregnancy study.

This chain connects TRBV16 to TRBJ2-2; 8 nucleotides align to TRBD1. The trim removed 3 bases at V and 6 bases at J, leaving 6 bases unmatched. This CDR3 has 15 residues. Germline V gene sequence: CDR1 KGHSY, CDR2 FQNENV. CDR3 in DNA: TGTGCCAGCAGCCAGCGGACAGGGAAGTCCGGGGAGCTGTTTTTT. Translated: CASSQRTGKSGELFF.

The chain carries TRBV11-1 and TRBJ2-7; D call uncertain. CDR1 is SGHAT and CDR2 is FQDESV in the germline V gene (reference sequence). The CDR3 consists of 13 residues. Trimming cost V 3 bases and J 5 bases, with 11 bases left between them. The CDR3 protein is CASSLGLGDEQYF. DNA of the CDR3: TGTGCCAGCAGCTTGGGTCTAGGTGACGAGCAGTACTTC.

This chain uses TRBV15 with TRBJ2-7; 7 nucleotides align to TRBD1. With V trimmed by 3 bases and J by 3 bases, 11 bases remained unmatched. This CDR3 is built from 16 residues. The germline V gene encodes CDR1 LNHNV and CDR2 YYDKDF (reference sequence). The CDR3 spells CATSSPTGQAIYEQYF. DNA of the CDR3: TGTGCCACCAGCAGTCCAACCGGACAGGCGATCTACGAGCAGTACTTC.

J is TRBJ1-3 and V is TRBV9; no clear D. Germline assignment: CDR1 SGDLS and CDR2 YYNGEE. The germline V and J ends were trimmed by 0 bases and 0 bases, with 19 bases remaining between them. CDR3 length: 19 residues. The CDR3 nucleotides read TGTGCCAGCAGCGTAGTCCCGCCCTCGGACTCCAGCTCTGGAAACACCATATATTTT. Translation: CASSVVPPSDSSSGNTIYF.

J is TRBJ2-3 and V is TRBV5-1; D perhaps matches TRBD2 (7 bases). V shed 1 base and J shed 2 bases, with 11 bases lying between them. The CDR3 consists of 15 residues. Germline V gives CDR1 SGHRS, CDR2 YFSETQ. The CDR3 DNA reads TGCGCCAGCAGCTTGCGGGGGGCCACCACAGATACGCAGTATTTT. Translating it yields CASSLRGATTDTQYF.

V gene TRBV6-6 combines with J gene TRBJ2-7; 7 bases fit TRBD1. This CDR3 contains 12 residues. Germline trimming cut 11 bases from V and 5 bases from J; bases unmatched to any gene: 9. The germline V gene encodes CDR1 MNHNY and CDR2 SVGAGI (reference sequence). CDR3 residues: CAVQGDTHEQYF. The CDR3 DNA reads as TGTGCCGTCCAGGGGGATACGCACGAGCAGTACTTC.